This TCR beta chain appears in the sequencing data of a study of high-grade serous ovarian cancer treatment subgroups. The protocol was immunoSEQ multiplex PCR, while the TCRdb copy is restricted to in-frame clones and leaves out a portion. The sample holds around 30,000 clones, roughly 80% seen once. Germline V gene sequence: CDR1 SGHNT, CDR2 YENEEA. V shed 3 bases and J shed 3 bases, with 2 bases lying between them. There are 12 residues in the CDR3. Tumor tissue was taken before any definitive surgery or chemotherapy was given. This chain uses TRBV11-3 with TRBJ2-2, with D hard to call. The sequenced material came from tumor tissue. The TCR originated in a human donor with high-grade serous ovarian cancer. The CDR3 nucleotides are TGTGCCAGCAGCTTCCACACCGGGGAGCTGTTTTTT. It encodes CASSFHTGELFF.